This T cell receptor (beta chain) came from a study of CD8 T cells in ankylosing spondylitis. The study's findings and limits: In peripheral blood, disease-linked CD8+ clones occurred at relatively low frequencies. About 8 highly homologous variants made up a TCR beta motif, and this motif appeared characteristic of ankylosing spondylitis blood.

This CDR3 is 12 amino acids long. About this clonotype: The antigen remains undetermined.

The TCR beta libraries were generated through quantitative 5'-RACE incorporating molecular barcodes. TCRdb fed the 5' RACE reads into MiXCR, producing one record per CDR3 protein. The sample includes about 160,000 distinct CDR3 sequences, approximately 20% of them seen just once. The specimen was blood, either unsorted or a sorted T cell fraction (not recorded which). The chain is built from TRBV26 and TRBJ1-1. TRBV26 is flagged as a pseudogene. The receptor comes from a male donor with ankylosing spondylitis or in good health (not recorded which). As DNA, the CDR3 is TGTGCCAGTAGTTCAAGATCAACTGAAGCTTTCTTT. Amino acids: CASSSRSTEAFF.